This T cell receptor (beta chain) emerged from a study of shared clonotypes between healthy human individuals. Naive CD8 populations comprised CD45RO-negative cells positively selected for CCR7, excluding terminally differentiated effector memory CD45RA+ cells. Clones were sequenced by immunoSEQ multiplex PCR, and TCRdb holds only the in-frame ones, with some missing. The sample lists roughly 2.1 million clones; 90% to 95% were seen once. What was sequenced was naive CD8+ T cells from PBMCs. The clonotype comes from a man aged 18 to 29 in good health. Some clones in this sample may be carry-over from other donors' samples.

CDR3 nucleotides: TGTGCCAGCAGCCAAAGTTCCAGGACAGCCCCAAACTATGGCTACACCTTC. Protein: CASSQSSRTAPNYGYTF. The chain combines TRBV4-2 with TRBJ1-2; possibly TRBD1 for D (6 bases). The CDR3 contains 17 residues. Germline CDR1 is LGHNA and CDR2 is YNFKEQ. V lost 2 bases and J 2 bases, leaving 18 bases between the germline ends.